This T cell receptor (beta chain) was identified in a study of a mutant IDH1 vaccine in newly diagnosed glioma. For the study at large: Most patients had radiochemotherapy with temozolomide before enrollment; others had one alone.

Study-wide points: Changes in top peripheral clonotypes did not appear linked to pseudoprogression.

Time point defined: baseline, week 1 (first vaccination visit). Treatment described: pre-vaccination baseline after standard-of-care therapy. The germline V gene encodes CDR1 SGHRS and CDR2 YFSETQ. The CDR3 length is 12 residues. V was shortened by 0 bases and J by 8 bases, with 8 bases between the two germline ends. The protocol was immunoSEQ multiplex PCR, while the TCRdb copy is restricted to in-frame clones and leaves out a portion. The sample includes tens of thousands of clones, around three quarters seen only once; the top ten take 1.5% to 2%. Comments on this clone: Its antigen is unidentified.

The receptor's source is a woman in her forties with glioma. Source: PBMCs, taken from a glioma patient treated with radiotherapy, temozolomide or both. The J gene is TRBJ1-2, the V gene TRBV5-1; no clear D. CDR3 region: CASSLVLGGYTF. CDR3 DNA sequence: TGCGCCAGCAGCTTGGTTCTGGGGGGCTACACCTTC.